Presented here are 31 T cell receptor beta chains from one specimen sequenced in a study of T-cell reconstitution after alpha-beta-depleted transplantation in children. This sample's TCRbeta library carried unique molecular identifier barcodes. Using its own MiXCR run on the PCR reads, TCRdb lists one record per CDR3 protein. This table has around 670,000 distinct CDR3 sequences, under 15% appearing once. The input for sequencing was PBMCs, taken before TCRalphabeta/CD19-depleted stem cell transplant. The receptor source for this set is a girl aged 2-9 years with congenital amegakaryocytic thrombocytopenia, due to receive a stem cell transplant.

This clonotype has ten or more counts. The chain is built from TRBV6-1 and TRBJ2-1, with TRBD2 as a possible D gene (5 bases). From germline, CDR1 is MNHNS and CDR2 SASEGT. Trimming took off 6 bases at V and 3 bases at J, with 9 bases between the two ends. CDR3 length: 13 residues. The DNA for the CDR3 is TGTGCCAGCAGGACCGAGGGCTACAATGAGCAGTTCTTC. Translated, it gives CASRTEGYNEQFF.

The chain employs TRBV11-2 and TRBJ2-7, with TRBD2 matching over 9 bases. With 5 bases clipped from V and 2 bases from J, the junction kept 4 bases outside the gene matches. The germline V gene encodes CDR1 SGHAT and CDR2 FQNNGV. CDR3 length: 14 residues. CDR3 DNA sequence: TGTGCCAGCAGCCCTAGGACTAGCGCCTACGAGCAGTACTTC. Translation: CASSPRTSAYEQYF.

This clonotype occurred many times. The chain has TRBV7-8 and TRBJ1-3; D is undetermined. The germline gives CDR1 SGHVS, CDR2 FQNEAQ. The CDR3 has 14 residues. With 5 bases removed from V and 2 bases from J, the gap between germline ends came to 10 bases. CDR3 DNA: TGTGCCAGCAGCACCGGAGGCACTGGAAACACCATATATTTT. It yields the protein CASSTGGTGNTIYF.

Here the CDR3 DNA reads TGTGCCAGCTCACCACAACTAGTAAGTTCCTACAATGAGCAGTTCTTC. As protein: CASSPQLVSSYNEQFF. This chain joins TRBV18 and TRBJ2-1; D might be TRBD2 (5 bases). CDR1 is KGHSH, CDR2 LQKENI, per germline. CDR3 length: 16 residues. Trimming cost V 1 base and J 1 base, with 11 bases left between them.

The V gene is TRBV5-1, the J gene TRBJ2-3; D perhaps matches TRBD2 (5 bases). With 5 bases removed from V and 6 bases from J, the gap between germline ends came to 13 bases. Germline values: CDR1 SGHRS, CDR2 YFSETQ. The CDR3 is made up of 13 amino acids. The CDR3 sequence is CASSGLRVDTQYF. The CDR3, as DNA: TGCGCCAGCAGTGGACTCCGAGTGGATACGCAGTATTTT.

This chain uses TRBV7-9 with TRBJ2-3; D unclear. This CDR3 is built from 17 residues. Deletions cut 5 bases from V and 0 bases from J, with 18 bases between. Per germline, CDR1 SEHNR and CDR2 FQNEAQ (reference sequence). CDR3 protein: CASSRIDDRDSTDTQYF. In nucleotides, the CDR3 is TGTGCCAGCAGCCGAATCGACGACCGCGATAGCACAGATACGCAGTATTTT.

This sequence joins TRBV5-1 and TRBJ2-1; 7 bases are a match to TRBD2. From germline, CDR1 is SGHRS and CDR2 YFSETQ. V shed 0 bases and J 0 bases; nucleotides not matched to a gene: 3. CDR3 length equals 16 residues. This CDR3 is CASSLGSSGSYNEQFF. The CDR3 DNA reads as TGCGCCAGCAGCTTGGGATCTAGCGGCTCCTACAATGAGCAGTTCTTC.

The chain recombines TRBV20-1 with TRBJ2-1; TRBD2 aligns across 10 bases. V dropped 3 bases and J dropped 3; count of bases not matched to a gene: 17. The CDR3 extends over 19 amino acids. The germline V gene has CDR1 DFQATT and CDR2 SNEGSKA (reference sequence). Here the CDR3 DNA reads TGCAGTGCTAGGCCCGGGCTAGCGGGAGATAAGAAATTCTACAATGAGCAGTTCTTC. This encodes CSARPGLAGDKKFYNEQFF.

On this clonotype itself: A much larger clone is a single base away; this may be a read error. The V call is TRBV29-1, the J call TRBJ2-6, with 7 bases matching TRBD1. V shed 6 bases and J 2 bases; nucleotides not matched to a gene: 4. The CDR3 loop spans 14 amino acids. Per germline, CDR1 SQVTM and CDR2 ANQGSEA. Written as DNA, the CDR3 is TGCAGCGTAGGGACAGTGGCTGGGGCCAACGTCCTGACTTTC. Amino acids: CSVGTVAGANVLTF.

Ten or more counts support this clonotype. The chain combines TRBV20-1 with TRBJ1-4; D call uncertain. The CDR3 has 12 residues. Looked up from germline, CDR1 is DFQATT and CDR2 is SNEGSKA (reference sequence). V lost 3 bases and J 7 bases, leaving 9 bases between the germline ends. CDR3 protein: CSASNSPEKLFF. The CDR3 DNA reads as TGCAGTGCTAGTAACAGTCCTGAAAAACTGTTTTTT.

In its sample, this clonotype was seen many times. This sequence joins TRBV29-1 and TRBJ2-3; 9 nucleotides align to TRBD2. The CDR3 length is 15 residues. CDR1 and CDR2 (germline): SQVTM, ANQGSEA. Germline trimming cut 6 bases from V and 4 bases from J; bases unmatched to any gene: 11. This CDR3 is CSVPSAGGHSDTQYF. The CDR3 DNA is TGCAGCGTGCCCTCAGCGGGAGGTCACTCAGATACGCAGTATTTT.

This clonotype was observed many times. This rearrangement joins TRBV7-8 to TRBJ2-1, with D possibly TRBD2 on 6 matching bases. V was clipped by 1 base and J by 7 bases, with 14 bases between them. The length of the CDR3 is 15 residues. Germline loops: CDR1 SGHVS, CDR2 FQNEAQ. DNA for the CDR3: TGTGCCAGCAGCTTAGAGGCGGCGGGACGGAATGAGCAGTTCTTC. This gives the protein CASSLEAAGRNEQFF.

This clonotype has a handful of counts. The chain combines TRBV20-1 with TRBJ1-6, with TRBD1 identical over 7 bases. Germline assignment: CDR1 DFQATT and CDR2 SNEGSKA (reference sequence). The CDR3 totals 13 residues. The V gene end was trimmed by 4 bases and the J gene end by 7 bases; junction bases not matched to a gene: 4. The CDR3 DNA reads TGCAGTGCTATAGACAGGGCCAATTCACCCCTCCACTTT. Its translation: CSAIDRANSPLHF.

There are many counts of this clonotype. The gene calls are TRBV15 and TRBJ2-2; D is unresolved. The CDR3 totals 11 residues. Germline loops: CDR1 LNHNV, CDR2 YYDKDF (reference sequence). The germline V and J ends were trimmed by 11 bases and 6 bases, with 10 bases remaining between them. The CDR3 DNA sequence: TGTGCCGCCTCAGAGTCCGGGGAGCTGTTTTTT. Translating it yields CAASESGELFF.

The chain combines TRBV28 with TRBJ2-2; D is possibly TRBD1 (6 bases). The CDR3 covers 21 residues. CDR1 MDHEN and CDR2 SYDVKM come from the germline V gene. Trimming removed 5 bases from V and 1 base from J, with 29 bases in between. The CDR3 DNA sequence: TGTGCCAGCAGTACAACAGGGCAGGACTTAAGAAGGTCCTTGAACACCGGGGAGCTGTTTTTT. Protein: CASSTTGQDLRRSLNTGELFF.

This clonotype was counted a single time. The chain uses TRBV12-3 or TRBV12-4 and TRBJ2-5; possible D gene TRBD2, 6 bases. The CDR3 totals 16 residues. The V and J ends lost 6 bases and 4 bases respectively, with 21 bases between them. DNA of the CDR3: TGTGCCAGCAGCCGAATTAGACTAGGATCGCGAGAGACCCAGTACTTC. Translated, it gives CASSRIRLGSRETQYF.

CDR3 amino acids: CASSVWEQETQYF. The DNA of the CDR3 is TGTGCCAGCAGTGTGTGGGAACAAGAGACCCAGTACTTC. The rearrangement uses TRBV2 and TRBJ2-5; D remains unclear. Between the trimmed V and J ends, which lost 4 bases and 2 bases, there was a span of 8 bases. Germline V lookup: CDR1 SNHLY, CDR2 FYNNEI. This CDR3 contains 13 residues. Drawing the rest from reference TRBV2 and TRBJ2-5, the complete variable domain is EPEVTQTPSHQVTQMGQEVILRCVPISNHLYFYWYRQILGQKVEFLVSFYNNEISEKSEIFDDQFSVERPDGSNFTLKIRSTKLEDSAMYFCASSVWEQETQYFGPGTRLLVL.

This clonotype was found many times. This chain joins TRBV3-1 and TRBJ2-5; D is undetermined. Deletions cut 0 bases from V and 0 bases from J, with 8 bases between. Germline assignment: CDR1 LGHDT and CDR2 YNNKEL (reference sequence). The CDR3 totals 15 residues. CDR3 sequence: CASSQEARDQETQYF. As DNA, the CDR3 is TGTGCCAGCAGCCAAGAGGCAAGAGACCAAGAGACCCAGTACTTC.

V gene TRBV5-1 combines with J gene TRBJ2-7; weak D call: TRBD1 (5 bases). Germline V gene data show CDR1 as SGHRS and CDR2 as YFSETQ. V dropped 0 bases and J dropped 2 bases, with 18 bases sitting between them. The CDR3 is 17 residues long. The CDR3 sequence: CASSLAMYRSTPYEQYF. CDR3 DNA: TGCGCCAGCAGCTTGGCAATGTACAGGAGCACCCCCTACGAGCAGTACTTC.

In its sample, this clonotype was seen a few times. CDR3 in amino acids: CASSSTSGVSYNEQFF. The CDR3 DNA sequence: TGTGCCAGCAGCTCCACTAGCGGGGTCTCCTACAATGAGCAGTTCTTC. This sequence joins TRBV7-9 and TRBJ2-1; 10 bases agree with TRBD2. The CDR3 totals 16 residues. The V gene's germline CDR1 is SEHNR and CDR2 FQNEAQ (reference sequence). The ends lost 4 bases at V and 0 bases at J; junction bases unmatched: 3.

This chain joins TRBV12-3 or TRBV12-4 and TRBJ2-2; D unresolved. Deletions cut 6 bases from V and 0 bases from J, with 14 bases between. The CDR3 totals 16 residues. This CDR3 reads CASSPRRMANTGELFF. The CDR3 nucleotides read TGTGCCAGCAGCCCGCGGCGGATGGCGAACACCGGGGAGCTGTTTTTT.

In its sample, this clonotype was seen many times. The rearrangement links TRBV5-1 to TRBJ2-1, with D hard to call. This CDR3 has 12 amino acids. V was cut by 6 bases and J by 4 bases, with 8 bases left in between. Germline CDR1 and CDR2: SGHRS and YFSETQ. Here the CDR3 reads CASIMGYNEQFF. The CDR3 DNA is TGCGCCAGCATAATGGGTTACAATGAGCAGTTCTTC.

This rearrangement joins TRBV24-1 to TRBJ2-7; 8 bases map to TRBD1. V lost 8 bases to trimming and J lost 1 base; unmatched junction nucleotides: 6. The CDR3 loop spans 14 amino acids. CDR1 KGHDR and CDR2 SFDVKD come from the germline V gene. The CDR3 spells CATTTGTGSYEQYF. CDR3 nucleotides: TGTGCCACCACAACCGGGACAGGTTCCTACGAGCAGTACTTC.

The V gene is TRBV7-9, the J gene TRBJ2-1; D possibly corresponds to TRBD1 (5 bases). This CDR3 comprises 14 residues. V dropped 4 bases and J dropped 8 bases, with 15 bases sitting between them. Germline CDR1 is SEHNR and CDR2 is FQNEAQ (reference sequence). The CDR3 coding sequence is TGTGCCAGCAGCTCAGGGCTTAGTCAGGATGAGCAGTTCTTC. It specifies CASSSGLSQDEQFF.

There are many counts of this clonotype. CDR3 DNA: TGCAGTGCTAGGGACGCCAATAATTCACCCCTCCACTTT. Translating gives CSARDANNSPLHF. This rearrangement joins TRBV20-1 to TRBJ1-6; D is ambiguous. From germline, CDR1 is DFQATT and CDR2 SNEGSKA (reference sequence). This CDR3 region has 13 residues. V was shortened by 3 bases and J by 5 bases, with 8 bases between the two germline ends.

This clonotype was detected ten times or more. The chain uses TRBV25-1 and TRBJ2-7, with unresolved D. Germline loops: CDR1 MGHDK, CDR2 SYGVNS. This CDR3 region has 12 residues. With 1 base removed from V and 6 bases from J, the gap between germline ends came to 7 bases. DNA of the CDR3: TGTGCCAGCAGTGAATTGGCAAGCGAGCAGTACTTC. The encoded protein is CASSELASEQYF.

The rearrangement joins TRBV12-3 or TRBV12-4 to TRBJ2-5; unclear D gene. Trimming left V 0 bases short and J 11 bases short, with 10 bases between. The CDR3 covers 12 residues. CDR3 region: CASSLAASAQYF. The DNA for the CDR3 is TGTGCCAGCAGTTTAGCAGCGAGCGCTCAGTACTTC.

The chain is built from TRBV11-2 and TRBJ2-2; D may be TRBD2 (5 bases). Trimming cost V 7 bases and J 1 base, with 16 bases left between them. CDR3 length: 16 residues. From germline, CDR1 is SGHAT and CDR2 FQNNGV. CDR3 DNA sequence: TGTGCCAGCACCACACCTGGCCGGGGGAACACCGGGGAGCTGTTTTTT. Protein product: CASTTPGRGNTGELFF.

This clonotype was seen many times. The rearrangement joins TRBV5-1 to TRBJ2-7; 9 bases are shared with TRBD2. Unmatched junction bases numbered 5, after V lost 4 bases and J lost 3 bases. CDR1 is SGHRS and CDR2 is YFSETQ in the germline V gene. The CDR3 consists of 14 residues. The CDR3 sequence is CASSKVAGVYEQYF. In DNA, the CDR3 is TGCGCCAGCAGCAAAGTAGCGGGGGTCTACGAGCAGTACTTC.

There are a few counts of this clonotype. The chain recombines TRBV7-3 with TRBJ2-2, with TRBD2 matching over 7 bases. The CDR3 has 14 residues. Germline V gives CDR1 SGHTA, CDR2 FQGTGA. With 9 bases clipped from V and 5 bases from J, the junction kept 9 bases outside the gene matches. The CDR3 protein is CASGGSPGTGELFF. The CDR3 DNA reads TGTGCCAGTGGCGGGAGCCCGGGGACCGGGGAGCTGTTTTTT.

The rearrangement uses TRBV24-1 and TRBJ2-1; possible D gene TRBD2, 5 bases. This CDR3 spans 15 amino acids. V was pared by 3 bases and J by 8 bases, with 16 bases between. Germline assignment: CDR1 KGHDR and CDR2 SFDVKD. DNA for the CDR3: TGTGCCACCAGTGATGGCGATTCTGGGGAGTATGAGCAGTTCTTC. It codes for CATSDGDSGEYEQFF.